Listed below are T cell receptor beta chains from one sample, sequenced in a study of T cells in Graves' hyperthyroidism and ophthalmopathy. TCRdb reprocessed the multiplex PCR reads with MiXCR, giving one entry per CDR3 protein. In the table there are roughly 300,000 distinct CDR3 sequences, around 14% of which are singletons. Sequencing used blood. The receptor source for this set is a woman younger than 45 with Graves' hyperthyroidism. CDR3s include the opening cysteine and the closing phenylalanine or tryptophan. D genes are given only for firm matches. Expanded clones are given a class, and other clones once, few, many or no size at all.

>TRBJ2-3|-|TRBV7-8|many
CASSSYQEITDTQYF
TGTGCCAGCAGCTCATATCAGGAGATCACAGATACGCAGTATTTT
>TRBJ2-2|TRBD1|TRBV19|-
CASSIRDRNTGELFF
TGTGCCAGTAGTATACGGGACAGGAACACCGGGGAGCTGTTTTTT
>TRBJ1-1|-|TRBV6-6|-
CASSYFFFGEIGEAFF
TGTGCCAGCAGTTACTTTTTTTTCGGGGAAATCGGTGAAGCTTTCTTT
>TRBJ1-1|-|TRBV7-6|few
CASSRGVGNTEAFF
TGTGCCAGCAGCCGTGGGGTTGGGAACACTGAAGCTTTCTTT
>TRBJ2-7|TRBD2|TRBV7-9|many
CASSDKLGGGRSYEQYF
TGTGCCAGCAGCGACAAATTAGGTGGCGGGAGAAGCTACGAGCAGTACTTC
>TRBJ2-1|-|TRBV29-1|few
CSVISLTRRDNEQFF
TGCAGCGTTATCAGTTTGACCAGACGAGACAATGAGCAGTTCTTC
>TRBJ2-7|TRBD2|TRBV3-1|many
CASGTSGFREQYF
TGTGCCAGTGGGACTAGCGGTTTCAGGGAGCAGTACTTC
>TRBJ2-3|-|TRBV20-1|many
CSANGGPRTDTQYF
TGCAGTGCTAACGGGGGACCACGCACAGATACGCAGTATTTT
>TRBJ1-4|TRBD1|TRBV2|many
CASSPGTGGEKLFF
TGTGCCAGCAGTCCCGGGACAGGAGGGGAAAAACTGTTTTTT
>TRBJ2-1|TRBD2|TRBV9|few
CASSVEGGVAGSSYNEQFF
TGTGCCAGCAGCGTAGAAGGAGGGGTAGCGGGGAGCTCCTACAATGAGCAGTTCTTC
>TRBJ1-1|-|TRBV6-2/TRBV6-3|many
CASNRGWGGEAFF
TGTGCCAGCAACCGGGGCTGGGGAGGTGAAGCTTTCTTT
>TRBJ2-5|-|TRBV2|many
CASRKDLTQETQYF
TGTGCCAGCAGAAAAGACCTGACTCAAGAGACCCAGTACTTC
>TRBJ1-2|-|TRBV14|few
CASSPSRVRYTF
TGTGCCAGCAGCCCAAGCCGAGTCCGCTACACCTTC
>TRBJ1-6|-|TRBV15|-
CATSRDWGTGTVNSPLHF
TGTGCCACCAGCAGAGATTGGGGGACCGGAACAGTGAATTCACCCCTCCACTTT
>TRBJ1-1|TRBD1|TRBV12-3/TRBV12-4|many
CASRQSDRENTEAFF
TGTGCCAGCAGACAGTCCGACAGGGAGAACACTGAAGCTTTCTTT
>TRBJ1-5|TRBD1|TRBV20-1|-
CSACRTGNQPQHF
TGCAGTGCTTGTAGGACAGGAAATCAGCCCCAGCATTTT
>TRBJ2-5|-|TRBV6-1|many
CASSGRDRLQETQYF
TGTGCCAGCAGTGGTCGAGACAGACTTCAAGAGACCCAGTACTTC
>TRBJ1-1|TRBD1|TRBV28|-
CASSLLTGVVAEAFF
TGTGCCAGCAGCCTCCTCACAGGGGTCGTCGCTGAAGCTTTCTTT
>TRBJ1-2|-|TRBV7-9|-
CASSLATEVFYGYTF
TGTGCCAGCAGCTTAGCTACAGAAGTTTTCTATGGCTACACCTTC
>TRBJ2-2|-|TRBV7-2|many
CASSSGHTNTGELFF
TGTGCCAGCAGCTCGGGACATACGAACACCGGGGAGCTGTTTTTT
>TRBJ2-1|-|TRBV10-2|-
CASSSRGEYNEQFF
TGCGCCAGCAGTTCGAGGGGCGAGTACAATGAGCAGTTCTTC
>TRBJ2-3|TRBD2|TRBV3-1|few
CASSRFRTSWTDTQYF
TGTGCCAGCAGCCGGTTCAGGACTAGCTGGACAGATACGCAGTATTTT
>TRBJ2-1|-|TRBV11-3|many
CASSSRPENEQFF
TGTGCCAGCAGCTCCCGCCCGGAGAATGAGCAGTTCTTC
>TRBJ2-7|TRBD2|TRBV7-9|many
CASSLTSGNEQYF
TGTGCCAGCAGCTTAACTAGCGGAAACGAGCAGTACTTC
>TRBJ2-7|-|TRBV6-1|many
CAVVPTIDVYEQYF
TGTGCCGTAGTCCCCACAATCGATGTGTACGAGCAGTACTTC
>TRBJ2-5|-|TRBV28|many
CASHDRLSETQYF
TGTGCCAGCCATGACAGGTTAAGCGAGACCCAGTACTTC
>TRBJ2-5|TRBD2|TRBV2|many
CASTSGGLAGSQHF
TGTGCCAGCACCTCCGGAGGACTAGCGGGATCCCAGCACTTC
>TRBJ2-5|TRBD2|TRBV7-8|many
CASSESLGWGRAAETQYF
TGTGCCAGCAGCGAGTCCCTGGGTTGGGGGAGGGCCGCAGAGACCCAGTACTTC
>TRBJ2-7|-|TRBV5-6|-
CASSFGGLVTLDSYEQYF
TGTGCCAGCAGCTTCGGCGGTCTTGTGACTCTAGACTCCTACGAGCAGTACTTC
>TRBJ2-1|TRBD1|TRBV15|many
CATSPGTGHNEQFF
TGTGCCACCAGCCCCGGGACAGGGCACAATGAGCAGTTCTTC
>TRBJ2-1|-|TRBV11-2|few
CASSLSRKAHNEQFF
TGTGCCAGCAGCTTAAGTCGGAAGGCCCACAATGAGCAGTTCTTC
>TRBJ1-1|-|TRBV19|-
CASSLFLGTSTEAFF
TGTGCCAGTAGCCTCTTCCTAGGGACGAGCACTGAAGCTTTCTTT
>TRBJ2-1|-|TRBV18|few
CASSLQVDEQFF
TGTGCCAGCTCACTCCAAGTGGACGAGCAGTTCTTC
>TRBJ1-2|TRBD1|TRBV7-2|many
CASSLRDSLYGYTF
TGTGCCAGCAGCTTAAGGGACAGCCTCTATGGCTACACCTTC
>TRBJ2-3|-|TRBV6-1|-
CASRDQYTDTQYF
TGTGCCAGCAGGGACCAGTACACAGATACGCAGTATTTT
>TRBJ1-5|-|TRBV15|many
CATSGFNQPQHF
TGTGCCACCAGCGGGTTCAATCAGCCCCAGCATTTT
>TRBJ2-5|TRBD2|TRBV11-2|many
CASSRSGSQETQYF
TGTGCCAGCAGCCGTAGCGGGAGTCAAGAGACCCAGTACTTC
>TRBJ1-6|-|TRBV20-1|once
CSARLDLGRSPLHF
TGCAGTGCCCGCCTAGATTTAGGCAGGTCACCCCTCCACTTT
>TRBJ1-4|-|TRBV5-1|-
CASSFRQATNEKLFF
TGCGCCAGCAGCTTTAGACAGGCAACTAATGAAAAACTGTTTTTT
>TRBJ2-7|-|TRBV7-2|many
CASSLFAGGEQYF
TGTGCCAGCAGCTTATTCGCGGGCGGCGAGCAGTACTTC
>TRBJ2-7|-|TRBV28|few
CASSSPVGAHEQYF
TGTGCCAGCAGTTCCCCCGTGGGGGCCCACGAGCAGTACTTC
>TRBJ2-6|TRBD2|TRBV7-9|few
CASSLDGGLSSGANVLTF
TGTGCCAGCAGCTTAGATGGGGGACTATCCTCTGGGGCCAACGTCCTGACTTTC
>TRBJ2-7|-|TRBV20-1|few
CSARDLTSEQYF
TGCAGTGCGAGGGACCTGACAAGCGAGCAGTACTTC
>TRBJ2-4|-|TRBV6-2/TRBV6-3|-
CASSYVGSPYF
TGTGCCAGCAGTTACGTCGGGAGTCCGTACTTC
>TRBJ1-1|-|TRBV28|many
CASSLYGAKSRGTEAFF
TGTGCCAGCAGTTTATATGGGGCCAAATCCAGGGGCACTGAAGCTTTCTTT
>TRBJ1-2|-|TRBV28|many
CASSFQGPLDYGYTF
TGTGCCAGCAGTTTCCAAGGGCCTTTGGACTATGGCTACACCTTC
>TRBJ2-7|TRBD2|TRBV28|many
CASSSPTSGSGWQQYF
TGTGCCAGCAGTTCTCCTACTAGCGGGAGTGGGTGGCAGCAGTACTTC
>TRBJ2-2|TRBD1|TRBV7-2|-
CSSSSRQGANTGELFF
TGTTCCAGCAGCTCGAGACAGGGGGCGAACACCGGGGAGCTGTTTTTT
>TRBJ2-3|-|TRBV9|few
CASSSKGPLDTQYF
TGTGCCAGCAGCTCTAAGGGACCACTGGATACGCAGTATTTT
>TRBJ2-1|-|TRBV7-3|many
CASSLSVTRYRGGNEQFF
TGTGCCAGCAGCTTATCGGTGACCCGATACAGGGGAGGCAATGAGCAGTTCTTC
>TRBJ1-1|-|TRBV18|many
CASSPSGAWHTEAFF
TGTGCCAGCTCACCGTCGGGGGCCTGGCACACTGAAGCTTTCTTT
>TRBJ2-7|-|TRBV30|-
CAWRDPGRSYEQYF
TGTGCCTGGAGGGACCCTGGCAGGTCCTACGAGCAGTACTTC
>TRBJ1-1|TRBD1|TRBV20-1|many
CSARDSEGQVGTEAFF
TGCAGTGCTAGAGATAGCGAGGGACAGGTCGGTACTGAAGCTTTCTTT